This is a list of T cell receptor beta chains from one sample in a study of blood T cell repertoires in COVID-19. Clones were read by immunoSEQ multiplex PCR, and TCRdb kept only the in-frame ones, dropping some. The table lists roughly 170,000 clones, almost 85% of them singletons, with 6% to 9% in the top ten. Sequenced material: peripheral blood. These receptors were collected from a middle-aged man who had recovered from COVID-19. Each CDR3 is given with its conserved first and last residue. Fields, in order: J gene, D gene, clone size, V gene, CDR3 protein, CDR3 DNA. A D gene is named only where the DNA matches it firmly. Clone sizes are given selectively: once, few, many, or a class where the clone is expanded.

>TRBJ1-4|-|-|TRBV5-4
CASSQGEKLFF
TGTGCCAGCAGCCAGGGGGAAAAACTGTTTTTT
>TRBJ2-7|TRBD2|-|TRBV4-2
CASSQSRGLAGTHEQYF
TGTGCCAGCAGCCAGTCCCGTGGACTAGCGGGGACTCACGAGCAGTACTTC
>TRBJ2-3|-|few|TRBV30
CAWSGALTDTQYF
TGTGCCTGGAGTGGGGCCCTCACAGATACGCAGTATTTT
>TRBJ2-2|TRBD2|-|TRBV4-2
CASSPGLADNTGELFF
TGTGCCAGCAGCCCCGGACTAGCGGATAACACCGGGGAGCTGTTTTTT
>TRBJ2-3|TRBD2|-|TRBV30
CAWSRPGLAQGTDTQYF
TGTGCCTGGAGTCGCCCGGGACTAGCTCAGGGCACAGATACGCAGTATTTT
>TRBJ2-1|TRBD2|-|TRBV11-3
CASSPRGVLGNEQFF
TGTGCCAGCAGCCCCCGGGGGGTTTTGGGCAATGAGCAGTTCTTC
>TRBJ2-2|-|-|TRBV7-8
CASSFLRTGELFF
TGTGCCAGCAGCTTTCTGAGAACCGGGGAGCTGTTTTTT
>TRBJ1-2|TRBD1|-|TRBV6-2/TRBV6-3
CASSPFPGQVTIWSYTF
TGTGCCAGCAGCCCCTTCCCGGGACAGGTAACAATCTGGAGCTACACCTTC
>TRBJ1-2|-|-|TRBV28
CASSLSTGGYTF
TGTGCCAGCAGTTTATCGACGGGAGGCTACACCTTC
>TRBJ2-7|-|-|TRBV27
CASRLVGGSYEQYF
TGTGCCAGCCGTCTCGTTGGGGGGTCCTACGAGCAGTACTTC
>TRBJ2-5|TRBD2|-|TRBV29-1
CSVGGRLRETQYF
TGCAGCGTGGGAGGGCGGCTTCGAGAGACCCAGTACTTC
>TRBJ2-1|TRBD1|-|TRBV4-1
CASSQDNRDRSDEQFF
TGCGCCAGCAGCCAGGACAACCGGGACAGGAGTGATGAGCAGTTCTTC
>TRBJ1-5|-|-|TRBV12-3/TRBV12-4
CASRESNQPQHF
TGTGCCAGCCGGGAGTCCAATCAGCCCCAGCATTTT
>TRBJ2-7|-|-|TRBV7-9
CASSLEQGSYEQYF
TGTGCCAGCAGCTTAGAACAGGGCTCCTACGAGCAGTACTTC
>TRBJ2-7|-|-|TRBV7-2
CASSLFASQTHNEQYF
TGTGCCAGCAGCTTATTCGCGTCCCAAACCCATAACGAGCAGTACTTC
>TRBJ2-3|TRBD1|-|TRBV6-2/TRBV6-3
CASSSYWTGGTDTQYF
TGTGCCAGCAGTTCCTACTGGACAGGGGGCACAGATACGCAGTATTTT
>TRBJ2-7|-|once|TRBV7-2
CASSPVNDYEQYF
TGTGCCAGCAGCCCAGTGAACGATTACGAGCAGTACTTC